This T cell receptor beta chain is drawn from a study of T cell responses to AZD1222 COVID-19 vaccine. This clone was found a few times. Antigen: not known. Study observations and caveats: Nearly half of spike-specific TCRs reportedly target variant regions that are unmutated in the B.1.351 and B.1.1.7 variants. Females made up more of the donors, who were largely white British, and clonal diversity may have come out too low. The repertoires were collected only after the peak T cell response. Increased Spike-specific TCR breadth and depth were observed after two AZD1222 doses.

The CDR3 totals 12 residues. Trimming pared 2 bases from V and 4 bases from J, leaving 4 bases between. Germline V gene data show CDR1 as SGHTS and CDR2 as YDEGEE. Clones were read by immunoSEQ multiplex PCR, and TCRdb kept only the in-frame ones, dropping some. Of 150,000 or so clones detected, around four fifths appear once; the ten largest clones hold less than 5%. The genes are TRBV5-8 and TRBJ1-3; D not certain. This sequence was found in an adult in good health. The material sequenced was peripheral blood, taken on day 0 of MenACWY control vaccination. The CDR3 DNA follows: TGTGCCAGCAGCTTTACAGGAAACACCATATATTTT. Translated: CASSFTGNTIYF.